This passage covers 20 T cell receptor beta chains from one sample sequenced in a study of tumor-infiltrating lymphocytes in primary liver carcinoma. The tissue used was unsorted bulk material of roughly 17-33 mg. RNA and DNA were co-extracted from it with the AllPrep DNA/RNA mini kit. From 450 to 550 ng total RNA, TCR beta cDNA was generated with a primer in the constant region. Library construction for TCR beta comprised three nested multiplex PCR rounds performed with slightly modified ARM-PCR. The first two PCR rounds used TRBV1-TRBV30 primers with a Cbeta primer, around 10 cycles each. MiXCR was run by TCRdb on the multiplex PCR reads, yielding one entry per CDR3 protein. The sample lists fewer than 150,000 distinct CDR3 sequences, around two thirds occurring once. Sample: liver tumor tissue from sampling region 1. Subset meaning: tumor region T1, superior pole. These receptors came from a woman aged 60-70 years with primary liver carcinoma and hepatitis B virus infection.

The chain has TRBV7-3 and TRBJ2-1; D gene uncertain. Between the trimmed V and J ends, which lost 0 bases and 7 bases, there was a span of 13 bases. This CDR3 spans 15 amino acids. From germline, CDR1 is SGHTA and CDR2 FQGTGA. The chain's CDR3 is CASSLTLTGRNEQFF. CDR3 coding DNA: TGTGCCAGCAGCTTAACGCTGACTGGCCGAAATGAGCAGTTCTTC.

As regards this clonotype: The CDR3 carries no conserved terminal phenylalanine or tryptophan, so it likely arises from a read error. It is unclear where the CDR3 begins or ends on the DNA, so no DNA is shown, and the CDR3 is as TCRdb lists it. The rearrangement links TRBV29-1 to TRBJ2-7; whether TRBD1, the table's D call, matches the DNA was not checked. Termini included, the CDR3 measures 14 amino acids. Germline CDR1 reads SQVTM; CDR2 reads ANQGSEA. The CDR3 protein is CSVDLPGQSYERYL.

Regarding this clonotype: At one end, the junction sequence differs from germline, possibly due to a read error. The chain links TRBV5-1 to TRBJ2-1, with D uncertain. This CDR3 is 16 amino acids long. CDR1 is SGHRS and CDR2 is YFSETQ in the germline V gene. CDR3 in amino acids: CVSSLKQPSSYNEQFF. Here the CDR3 DNA reads TGCGTCAGCAGCTTGAAGCAGCCGAGCTCCTACAATGAGCAGTTCTTC.

The chain's CDR3 is CASSLAFVRGARSYNEQFF. As DNA, the CDR3 is TGTGCCAGCAGCTTAGCGTTTGTTCGTGGGGCCCGGTCCTACAATGAGCAGTTCTTC. V usage is TRBV7-9 and J usage is TRBJ2-1; tentative D call: TRBD1 (5 bases). This CDR3 is 19 amino acids long. Looked up from germline, CDR1 is SEHNR and CDR2 is FQNEAQ (reference sequence). Deletions cut 0 bases from V and 1 base from J, with 19 bases between.

Comment on this clonotype: A clone one base away is much larger, so this may be a read error. CDR3 DNA: TGTGCCACTTACAGGGGGCAGGGCGCCAATCAGCCCCAGCATTTT. Its protein product is CATYRGQGANQPQHF. The genes are TRBV6-6 and TRBJ1-5, with 9 bases fitting TRBD1. V lost 10 bases and J lost 3; bases outside the gene matches: 10. The germline gives CDR1 MNHNY, CDR2 SVGAGI (reference sequence). The CDR3 is made up of 15 amino acids.

This clonotype has just one count. The junction and the germline gene differ at one end; a read error may be behind it. The chain links TRBV10-3 to TRBJ1-2; perhaps TRBD1 as D (5 bases). Germline V gives CDR1 ENHRY, CDR2 SYGVKD. The CDR3 has 16 residues. CDR3 bases: TGTGCCATAAGTGAGTCGGCAGGGACTAAGTTCTATGGCTTCACCTTC. Encoded protein: CAISESAGTKFYGFTF.

Worth noting for this clonotype: The junction departs from the called germline gene at one end, perhaps through a read error. This chain joins TRBV11-2 and TRBJ2-2; D is undetermined. Germline-derived CDR1 and CDR2 are SGHAT and FQNNGV. The CDR3 is 13 residues long. The CDR3 coding sequence is TGCGCCAGCACTCCGTTTACTCTGGGGGAGCTGTTTTTT. Residues: CASTPFTLGELFF.

Only one count was recorded for this clonotype. This likely comes from a read error, as the CDR3 has no conserved phenylalanine or tryptophan at its end. This CDR3 is CASSKRPDKQATQYL. CDR3 in DNA: TGTGCCAGCAGCAAAAGGCCGGACAAACAAGCGACCCAGTACCTC. V and J are TRBV11-2 and TRBJ2-5, with a weak D call TRBD1 (5 bases). Germline V lookup: CDR1 SGHAT, CDR2 FQNNGV. The CDR3 length is 15 residues.

A word on this clonotype: The junction differs from germline at one of its ends, possibly a read error. The chain carries TRBV11-2 and TRBJ2-1; D remains unclear. The CDR3 is 15 residues long. Germline values: CDR1 SGHAT, CDR2 FQNNGV. The CDR3 DNA sequence: TGTGCCAGCAGCGCAAGCAAGACAACCTACAGTGAGCAGTTCTTC. Translation: CASSASKTTYSEQFF.

Concerning this clonotype: A much larger clone lies a single base off, so this may be a read error. The J gene is TRBJ2-3, the V gene TRBV28; D remains unclear. This CDR3 region has 16 residues. Trimming removed 3 bases from V and 6 bases from J, with 19 bases in between. Germline-derived CDR1 and CDR2 are MDHEN and SYDVKM. The CDR3 region is CASSFPPRRDSDTQYF. CDR3 sequence (DNA): TGTGCCAGCAGTTTCCCCCCCCGGCGAGATTCGGATACGCAGTATTTT.

This chain links TRBV11-2 with TRBJ2-1; TRBD2 is a possible D gene (6 bases). Germline CDR1 reads SGHAT; CDR2 reads FQNNGV. The CDR3 runs to 15 residues. The germline V and J ends were trimmed by 5 bases and 5 bases, with 16 bases remaining between them. CDR3 nucleotides: TGTGCCAGCAGCCTGGGAATAGCGGTGCACAATGAGCAGTTCTTC. Protein product: CASSLGIAVHNEQFF.

This clonotype occurred once. The CDR3 ends on some other residue instead of the conserved phenylalanine or tryptophan, so this is likely a read error. The chain combines TRBV11-3 with TRBJ2-7; either TRBD1 or TRBD2 may supply D (5 bases each). The CDR3 length is 15 residues. Germline CDR1 is SGHNT and CDR2 is YENEEA. Trimming stripped 3 bases from V and 3 bases from J, with 15 bases between. The CDR3 reads CASSFSPRDGYEQYL. CDR3 coding DNA: TGTGCCAGCAGCTTCTCACCTCGGGACGGCTACGAGCAGTACCTC.

On this clonotype itself: A much larger clone differs from this one at a single base, so this may be a read error. The J gene is TRBJ2-7, the V gene TRBV6-5; 7 bases line up with TRBD1. The germline gives CDR1 MNHEY, CDR2 SVGAGI. This CDR3 has 12 amino acids. This chain's CDR3 is CANSAQGREQYF. In DNA form, the CDR3 reads TGTGCCAACAGTGCACAGGGGCGGGAGCAGTACTTC.

On this clonotype: A much larger clone sits a single nucleotide away, making a read error possible. The chain combines TRBV13 with TRBJ2-7; D is uncertain. CDR1 and CDR2 from the germline V gene are PRHDT and FYEKMQ (reference sequence). Trimming removed 0 bases at V and 3 bases at J, with 6 bases between. The CDR3 runs to 13 residues. The CDR3 DNA follows: TGTGCCAGCAGCTTAGGCCTGGACTACGAGCAGTACTTC. This codes for CASSLGLDYEQYF.

In its sample, this clonotype was seen many times. The chain joins TRBV29-1 to TRBJ2-5, with 7 positions matching TRBD1. Germline trimming cut 7 bases from V and 5 bases from J; bases unmatched to any gene: 13. The CDR3 covers 14 residues. Germline loops: CDR1 SQVTM, CDR2 ANQGSEA. The DNA for the CDR3 is TGCAGCGCCGACCCACAGGGGACGGGGGAGACCCAGTACTTC. Protein sequence: CSADPQGTGETQYF.

The table lists this clonotype with many counts. The chain's CDR3 is CASGSQMNTEAFF. The CDR3 DNA follows: TGTGCTAGTGGTTCTCAGATGAACACTGAAGCTTTCTTT. The chain combines TRBV12-5 with TRBJ1-1; no clear D. Per the germline V gene, CDR1 is LGHNT and CDR2 is FRNRAP. V dropped 4 bases and J dropped 0 bases, with 6 bases sitting between them. The length of the CDR3 is 13 residues.

In the case of this clonotype: A junction end diverges from the germline sequence, so it may reflect a read error. This chain joins TRBV11-2 and TRBJ2-1, with a weak D call TRBD1 (6 bases). This CDR3 is built from 17 residues. Germline V lookup: CDR1 SGHAT, CDR2 FQNNGV. The CDR3 DNA reads TGTGCCAACAGCTTACGACCTGGACAGAGATTCTACAATGAGCAATTCTTC. Its translation is CANSLRPGQRFYNEQFF.

Concerning this clonotype itself: Sequence at one end of the junction differs from germline and may be a read error. The chain couples TRBV11-3 to TRBJ2-1; D gene uncertain. The CDR3 has 13 amino acids. In germline, CDR1 is SGHNT, CDR2 YENEEA. Written as DNA, the CDR3 is TGTGCCGGCAGCTCGGACCACAACAATGAGCAGTTCTTC. This gives the protein CAGSSDHNNEQFF.

About this clonotype: The junction differs from germline at one of its ends, possibly a read error. The V gene is TRBV5-5, the J gene TRBJ2-3; no clear D. Germline CDR1 SGHKS, CDR2 YYEKEE (reference sequence). This CDR3 has 11 residues. CDR3 loop: CASSFSDTHYF. The CDR3 coding sequence is TGTGCCAGCAGCTTTTCAGATACGCACTATTTT.

A note on this clonotype: A much larger clone lies one base from this, so it may be a read error. The rearrangement joins TRBV28 to TRBJ2-1; D is possibly TRBD2 (5 bases). V lost 8 bases and J 4 bases, leaving 15 bases between the germline ends. CDR3 length: 14 residues. CDR1 MDHEN and CDR2 SYDVKM come from the germline V gene. CDR3 sequence: CASLSRGQYNEQFF. The CDR3 DNA reads TGTGCCAGCCTTTCTAGAGGGCAGTACAATGAGCAGTTCTTC.